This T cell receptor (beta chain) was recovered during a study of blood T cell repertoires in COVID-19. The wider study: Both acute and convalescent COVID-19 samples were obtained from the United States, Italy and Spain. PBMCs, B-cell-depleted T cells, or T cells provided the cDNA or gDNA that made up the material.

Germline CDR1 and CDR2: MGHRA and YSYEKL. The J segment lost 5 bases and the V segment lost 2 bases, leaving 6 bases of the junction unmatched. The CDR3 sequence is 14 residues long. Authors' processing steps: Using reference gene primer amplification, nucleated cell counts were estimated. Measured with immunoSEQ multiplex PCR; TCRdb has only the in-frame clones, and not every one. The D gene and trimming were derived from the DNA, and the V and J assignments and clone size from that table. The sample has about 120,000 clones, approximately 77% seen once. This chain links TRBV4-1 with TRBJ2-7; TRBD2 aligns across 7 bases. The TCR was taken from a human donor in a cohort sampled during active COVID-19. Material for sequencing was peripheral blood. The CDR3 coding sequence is TGCGCCAGCAGCCAAAAGGGGACTACCAACGAGCAGTACTTC. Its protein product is CASSQKGTTNEQYF.